The 28 T cell receptor beta chains below were found in one sample sequenced in a study of Graves' ophthalmopathy and Graves' hyperthyroidism. The sequenced template was RNA, covering the TCR beta CDR3 region. A first-round RT-PCR used HTBI primers, followed by a second-round multiplex PCR. TCRdb re-called the multiplex PCR reads with MiXCR, one entry per CDR3 protein. The table shows 560,000 or so distinct CDR3 sequences, with about 35% occurring only once. Material for sequencing was peripheral blood or thyroid tissue (not recorded which). The source is an adult man with Graves' hyperthyroidism.

This clonotype was seen repeatedly, ten times or more. The rearrangement links TRBV9 to TRBJ2-7, with TRBD2 matching 14 bases. The germline gives CDR1 SGDLS, CDR2 YYNGEE. This CDR3 has 15 residues. V lost 3 bases, J lost 3 bases, and 2 bases stayed unmatched. The CDR3 bases are TGTGCCAGCAGCGCCGGGACTAGCGGGAGCTACGAGCAGTACTTC. Amino acids: CASSAGTSGSYEQYF.

The chain has TRBV29-1 and TRBJ2-5; D could derive from TRBD1 or TRBD2 (5 bases each). CDR1 is SQVTM, CDR2 ANQGSEA, per germline. V was pared by 0 bases and J by 1 base, with 12 bases between. This CDR3 region has 15 residues. Here the CDR3 reads CSVEEFGTPQETQYF. The CDR3, as DNA: TGCAGCGTTGAAGAATTTGGGACCCCCCAAGAGACCCAGTACTTC.

This clonotype has ten or more counts. V usage is TRBV7-9 and J usage is TRBJ2-2, with 8 bases lining up with TRBD1. The CDR3 is made up of 16 amino acids. After removal of 6 bases from V and 2 bases from J, the junction contained 8 bases not matched to a gene. Germline loops: CDR1 SEHNR, CDR2 FQNEAQ (reference sequence). The CDR3 loop is CASSYTTGVNTGELFF. CDR3 nucleotide sequence: TGTGCCAGCAGTTACACGACAGGGGTTAACACCGGGGAGCTGTTTTTT.

Concerning this clonotype: A single base separates this from a much larger clone, so it may be a read error. The chain couples TRBV6-6 to TRBJ2-7; 7 bases align to TRBD1. This CDR3 has 15 amino acids. From germline, CDR1 is MNHNY and CDR2 SVGAGI (reference sequence). The CDR3 bases are TGTGCCGGCAGTGAAAATTGGGGACAGCCCTACGAGCAGTACTTC. Encoded protein: CAGSENWGQPYEQYF.

The chain combines TRBV9 with TRBJ2-7; 9 bases align to TRBD2. The J call could be wrong; TRBJ2-1 is a better fit for the DNA end. Per germline, CDR1 SGDLS and CDR2 YYNGEE. The CDR3 is 19 amino acids. The CDR3 loop reads CASSTLAGEIPSSYNEQFF. The CDR3 DNA reads as TGTGCCAGCAGCACCTTAGCGGGGGAGATCCCGAGCTCCTACAATGAGCAGTTCTTC.

The gene calls are TRBV20-1 and TRBJ1-4, with 9 bases fitting TRBD1. Germline assignment: CDR1 DFQATT and CDR2 SNEGSKA (reference sequence). The V and J ends lost 0 bases and 1 base, in that order; junction bases with no gene match: 6. The CDR3 loop spans 17 amino acids. DNA for the CDR3: TGCAGTGCTAGAGACACCGGGACAGGGCTAACTAATGAAAAACTGTTTTTT. This sequence encodes CSARDTGTGLTNEKLFF.

The J gene is TRBJ1-4, the V gene TRBV7-9; D possibly corresponds to TRBD1 (5 bases). Trimming removed 5 bases at V and 5 bases at J, with 9 bases between. The CDR3 loop spans 13 amino acids. Germline CDR1 is SEHNR and CDR2 is FQNEAQ (reference sequence). The CDR3 region is CASSPTANEKLFF. The CDR3 region has the DNA TGTGCCAGCAGCCCGACAGCGAATGAAAAACTGTTTTTT.

This clonotype appeared many times. The chain employs TRBV7-3 and TRBJ2-7; 7 positions match TRBD1. The germline gives CDR1 SGHTA, CDR2 FQGTGA. The CDR3 has 15 amino acids. V dropped 1 base and J dropped 3; count of bases not matched to a gene: 6. The CDR3 region has the DNA TGTGCCAGCAGCTTAAATAGCAGGGGGTACTACGAGCAGTACTTC. This translates into CASSLNSRGYYEQYF.

The J gene is TRBJ2-5, the V gene TRBV15; 15 bases align to TRBD2. Germline values: CDR1 LNHNV, CDR2 YYDKDF (reference sequence). Trimming took 5 bases from V and 4 from J; bases not matched to a gene: 11. CDR3 length: 18 residues. CDR3 bases: TGTGCCACCAGCTTCGGGACTAGCGGGGGGCTAGCTGGAGAGACCCAGTACTTC. Encoded protein: CATSFGTSGGLAGETQYF.

The chain links TRBV25-1 to TRBJ1-2, with a possible D match to TRBD1 (5 bases). Germline CDR1 reads MGHDK; CDR2 reads SYGVNS. V was pared by 5 bases and J by 4 bases, with 17 bases between. The CDR3 spans 15 residues. The CDR3 DNA reads TGTGCCAGCAGTTATGGCGGGGGGATGGGCTATGGCTACACCTTC. It is translated as CASSYGGGMGYGYTF.

The V and J genes are TRBV12-3 or TRBV12-4 and TRBJ2-2; D unclear. V dropped 6 bases and J dropped 5 bases, with 16 bases sitting between them. This CDR3 region has 15 residues. As DNA, the CDR3 is TGTGCCAGCAGCCAAGTTGCTGAGACAACCGGGGAGCTGTTTTTT. Translation gives CASSQVAETTGELFF.

This clonotype was detected many times. The V call is TRBV19, the J call TRBJ1-3; possible D gene TRBD1, 6 bases. The germline CDR1 and CDR2 sequences are LNHDA and SQIVND (reference sequence). Trimming cost V 6 bases and J 2 bases, with 8 bases left between them. The CDR3 runs 13 residues. The CDR3 is CASRSGAGNTIYF. In DNA, the CDR3 is TGTGCCAGTAGATCAGGGGCTGGAAACACCATATATTTT. The full variable domain, with the rest looked up from reference TRBV19 and TRBJ1-3, is DGGITQSPKYLFRKEGQNVTLSCEQNLNHDAMYWYRQDPGQGLRLIYYSQIVNDFQKGDIAEGYSVSREKKESFPLTVTSAQKNPTAFYLCASRSGAGNTIYFGEGSWLTVV.

This clonotype occurred many times. V and J are TRBV20-1 and TRBJ2-2; TRBD1 matches 8 bases. Germline loops: CDR1 DFQATT, CDR2 SNEGSKA (reference sequence). The CDR3 is made up of 14 amino acids. V shed 6 bases, J shed 1 base, and the junction held 4 bases outside the gene matches. The CDR3 here is CSARQGRNTGELFF. DNA of the CDR3: TGCAGTGCCCGACAGGGGCGGAACACCGGGGAGCTGTTTTTT.

This clonotype was seen more than once but under ten times. The chain has TRBV3-1 and TRBJ2-7; D is unclear. This CDR3 comprises 14 residues. V shed 0 bases and J shed 3 bases, with 9 bases lying between them. Per the germline V gene, CDR1 is LGHDT and CDR2 is YNNKEL (reference sequence). The CDR3 reads CASSQDSSGYEQYF. For the CDR3, the DNA is TGTGCCAGCAGCCAAGACTCTTCCGGCTACGAGCAGTACTTC.

This clonotype was seen only a few times. The chain has TRBV3-1 and TRBJ1-5; the D gene is possibly TRBD1 (5 bases). CDR1 and CDR2 from the germline V gene are LGHDT and YNNKEL (reference sequence). Trimming took 5 bases from V and 1 from J, leaving 12 bases between them. This CDR3 has 15 residues. The CDR3 spells CASSGGGLSNQPQHF. CDR3 bases: TGTGCCAGCAGCGGCGGGGGTCTGAGCAATCAGCCCCAGCATTTT.

CDR3 loop: CAISTQGAEQFF. The DNA for the CDR3 is TGTGCCATCAGTACACAGGGGGCTGAGCAGTTCTTC. The chain joins TRBV10-3 to TRBJ2-1, with TRBD1 matching over 9 bases. The CDR3 length is 12 residues. From germline, CDR1 is ENHRY and CDR2 SYGVKD. The junction had 2 bases not matched to a gene; V was cut back by 5 bases and J by 9 bases.

This clonotype was detected many times. The V and J genes are TRBV6-6 and TRBJ1-3, with D unclear. Trimming pared 6 bases from V and 1 base from J, leaving 7 bases between. CDR3 length equals 13 residues. The germline V gene encodes CDR1 MNHNY and CDR2 SVGAGI (reference sequence). The CDR3 protein is CASRPLSGNTIYF. DNA of the CDR3: TGTGCCAGCAGACCGCTTTCTGGAAACACCATATATTTT.

This chain links TRBV7-2 with TRBJ2-5, with TRBD2 identical over 9 bases. The J call may not be correct, given that the DNA end is closer to TRBJ2-1. CDR1 is SGHTA and CDR2 is FQGNSA in the germline V gene. The CDR3 runs to 16 residues. CDR3 sequence reads: CASSPSGTSNPHEQFF. The CDR3 DNA is TGTGCCAGCAGCCCCTCCGGGACTAGCAATCCTCATGAGCAGTTCTTC.

At least ten counts were recorded for this clonotype. This chain joins TRBV5-8 and TRBJ2-7, with TRBD2 matching 7 bases. Germline V CDR1 and CDR2: SGHTS, YDEGEE. V was clipped by 0 bases and J by 3 bases; unmatched bases: 9. The CDR3 is 16 amino acids. The CDR3 coding sequence is TGTGCCAGCAGCTTGGGGGTCGCGGGGGTATACTACGAGCAGTACTTC. This gives the protein CASSLGVAGVYYEQYF. The complete variable domain, with remaining parts taken from reference TRBV5-8 and TRBJ2-7, reads EAGVTQSPTHLIKTRGQQATLRCSPISGHTSVYWYQQALGLGLQFLLWYDEGEERNRGNFPPRFSGRQFPNYSSELNVNALELEDSALYLCASSLGVAGVYYEQYFGPGTRLTVT.

In its sample, this clonotype was seen many times. The chain combines TRBV7-6 with TRBJ1-3; D is unclear. V lost 9 bases and J lost 7, with 4 bases in between. Germline loops: CDR1 SGHVS, CDR2 FNYEAQ. The CDR3 is made up of 9 amino acids. Written as DNA, the CDR3 is TGTGCCAGGGGGAACACCATATATTTT. Translation: CARGNTIYF.

This clonotype was counted many times. The chain uses TRBV6-5 and TRBJ2-2; 11 bases are shared with TRBD1. Trimming at V came to 6 bases and at J to 4 bases, leaving 1 base not matched to a gene. From germline, CDR1 is MNHEY and CDR2 SVGAGI. The CDR3 extends over 14 amino acids. CDR3 residues: CASRGTGGTGELFF. The DNA for the CDR3 is TGTGCCAGCAGAGGGACAGGGGGCACCGGGGAGCTGTTTTTT.

This clonotype appeared many times. The V and J genes are TRBV6-1 and TRBJ2-7; the match to TRBD2 covers 10 bases. This CDR3 region has 15 residues. V was pared by 2 bases and J by 1 base, with 2 bases of the junction left unmatched. The germline gives CDR1 MNHNS, CDR2 SASEGT. CDR3 protein: CASSESGLASYEQYF. CDR3 bases: TGTGCCAGCAGTGAATCGGGACTAGCGTCCTACGAGCAGTACTTC.

The rearrangement links TRBV24-1 to TRBJ2-1; TRBD2 aligns across 11 bases. Per germline, CDR1 KGHDR and CDR2 SFDVKD. There are 16 residues in the CDR3. V gave up 5 bases and J gave up 7 bases; unmatched junction bases: 9. CDR3 region: CATSASGGTDLNEQFF. The CDR3 coding sequence is TGTGCCACCAGTGCTAGCGGGGGGACAGACCTAAATGAGCAGTTCTTC.

This clonotype showed up many times. This chain uses TRBV9 with TRBJ2-2; TRBD1 agrees at 9 bases. This CDR3 is built from 16 residues. Looked up from germline, CDR1 is SGDLS and CDR2 is YYNGEE. With 3 bases clipped from V and 3 bases from J, the junction kept 6 bases outside the gene matches. DNA for the CDR3: TGTGCCAGCAGCGCCACAGGGGGCGTGGACACCGGGGAGCTGTTTTTT. It yields the protein CASSATGGVDTGELFF. The complete variable domain, with remaining parts taken from reference TRBV9 and TRBJ2-2, reads DSGVTQTPKHLITATGQRVTLRCSPRSGDLSVYWYQQSLDQGLQFLIQYYNGEERAKGNILERFSAQQFPDLHSELNLSSLELGDSALYFCASSATGGVDTGELFFGEGSRLTVL.

Remarks on this clonotype: The junction and the germline gene differ at one end; a read error may be behind it. The V and J genes are TRBV6-6 and TRBJ2-5; a possible D gene is TRBD1 (7 bases). The CDR3 consists of 14 residues. Germline V CDR1 and CDR2: MNHNY, SVGAGI (reference sequence). The CDR3 loop reads CASSLNRGGETQCF. The CDR3 nucleotides read TGTGCCAGCAGTTTGAACAGGGGAGGAGAGACCCAGTGCTTC.

Many counts were recorded for this clonotype. The rearrangement links TRBV6-5 to TRBJ2-5; D may be TRBD1 (6 bases). The CDR3 is 15 amino acids. Trimming left V 7 bases short and J 2 bases short, with 17 bases between. The germline V gene has CDR1 MNHEY and CDR2 SVGAGI. The DNA for the CDR3 is TGTGCCAGCAAGCCCCAGTGGCAGGGGCAAGAGACCCAGTACTTC. Translating it yields CASKPQWQGQETQYF.

Notes on this clonotype: A read error may be the cause here, since a much bigger clone is one base away. The rearrangement uses TRBV12-5 and TRBJ1-1; a weak D match, TRBD1 (5 bases). The CDR3 sequence is 17 residues long. Germline CDR1 LGHNT, CDR2 FRNRAP. The CDR3 DNA follows: TGTGCCAGCAGTTCCCCCTTCTCGGGACCGGTGGGCACTGAAGCTTTCTTT. It is translated as CASSSPFSGPVGTEAFF.

The sample holds a few counts of this clonotype. The V call is TRBV20-1, the J call TRBJ1-5; D call uncertain. With 2 bases removed from V and 3 bases from J, the gap between germline ends came to 11 bases. Germline values: CDR1 DFQATT, CDR2 SNEGSKA (reference sequence). The length of the CDR3 is 14 residues. The CDR3 DNA is TGCAGTGCTAGACCTCGGTCCCCCAATCAGCCCCAGCATTTT. It yields the protein CSARPRSPNQPQHF.